One and the same sample provided the 18 T cell receptor beta chains below, sequenced in a study of CD8+CD57+ T cells in acquired aplastic anemia. Patients sequenced had flow cytometry evidence of CD8+CD57+ cell expansion. Genomic DNA served as template for TCR beta VDJ and CDR3 profiling. TCRdb called the reads again in MiXCR, with one record for every CDR3 protein. This sample has over 150,000 distinct CDR3 sequences, with roughly 60% found just once. Sequences were obtained from sorted CD4+, CD8+, or CD8+CD57+ T cells (not recorded which) from PBMCs. The source is a human donor with aplastic anemia.

The chain uses TRBV15 and TRBJ2-5; 9 positions match TRBD1. Germline loops: CDR1 LNHNV, CDR2 YYDKDF (reference sequence). This CDR3 comprises 15 residues. V was clipped by 5 bases and J by 4 bases; unmatched bases: 8. The CDR3 sequence: CATSSTTGGGETQYF. The CDR3 bases are TGTGCCACCAGCTCAACGACAGGGGGGGGAGAGACCCAGTACTTC.

The rearrangement joins TRBV12-3 or TRBV12-4 to TRBJ2-2; D might be TRBD1 (6 bases). Trimming took off 4 bases at V and 8 bases at J, with 14 bases between the two ends. The CDR3 runs 14 residues. CDR3 loop: CASSWLKGTGELFF. The CDR3 nucleotides read TGTGCCAGCAGTTGGTTGAAAGGGACAGGGGAGCTGTTTTTT.

The table lists this clonotype with a few counts. The chain recombines TRBV20-1 with TRBJ1-1; 7 positions agree with TRBD1. Germline loops: CDR1 DFQATT, CDR2 SNEGSKA (reference sequence). The CDR3 sequence is 15 residues long. The junction had 7 bases not matched to a gene; V was cut back by 0 bases and J by 3 bases. The chain's CDR3 is CSARERGRGYTEAFF. The CDR3 bases are TGCAGTGCTAGAGAAAGGGGGCGCGGGTACACTGAAGCTTTCTTT.

This clonotype was detected many times. The J gene is TRBJ2-2, the V gene TRBV12-3 or TRBV12-4; 7 bases fit TRBD1. This CDR3 contains 12 residues. Germline trimming cut 6 bases from V and 6 bases from J; bases unmatched to any gene: 1. CDR3 sequence (DNA): TGTGCCAGCAGACAGGGGTCCGGGGAGCTGTTTTTT. It is translated as CASRQGSGELFF.

For this clonotype: An end of the junction differs from the germline gene, which may be a read error. The gene calls are TRBV9 and TRBJ1-1; a possible D gene is TRBD1 (5 bases). CDR3 length: 16 amino acids. Germline CDR1 is SGDLS and CDR2 is YYNGEE. The CDR3 coding sequence is TGCGCCAGCAGCTTAGACAGACCGGGGACCGGCACTGAAGCTTTCTTT. Protein: CASSLDRPGTGTEAFF. The full variable domain, rest sourced from reference TRBV9 and TRBJ1-1, is DSGVTQTPKHLITATGQRVTLRCSPRSGDLSVYWYQQSLDQGLQFLIQYYNGEERAKGNILERFSAQQFPDLHSELNLSSLELGDSALYFCASSLDRPGTGTEAFFGQGTRLTVV.

The V gene is TRBV12-3 or TRBV12-4, the J gene TRBJ1-5, with 9 nucleotides matching TRBD1. This CDR3 contains 15 residues. V gave up 6 bases and J gave up 4 bases; unmatched junction bases: 7. CDR3: CASSSGGTGNQPQHF. In DNA form, the CDR3 reads TGTGCCAGCAGCTCAGGCGGGACAGGGAATCAGCCCCAGCATTTT.

This rearrangement joins TRBV10-3 to TRBJ2-1, with 9 bases identical to TRBD2. Trimming cost V 2 bases and J 4 bases; bases outside gene matches: 3. CDR3 length equals 15 residues. Germline loops: CDR1 ENHRY, CDR2 SYGVKD. CDR3 region: CAISERLAVYNEQFF. The CDR3 DNA follows: TGTGCCATCAGTGAGCGACTAGCGGTTTACAATGAGCAGTTCTTC.

A word on this clonotype: Germline is not matched at one junction end, which may reflect a read error. This rearrangement joins TRBV2 to TRBJ1-6; D perhaps matches TRBD1 (5 bases). This CDR3 contains 14 residues. The germline CDR1 and CDR2 sequences are SNHLY and FYNNEI. As DNA, the CDR3 is TGTGTCAGCAACAGCGTCAGGGAGAGTTCACCCCTCCACTTT. Encoded protein: CVSNSVRESSPLHF.

This clonotype has just a few counts. This chain joins TRBV20-1 and TRBJ2-1, with no clear D. The germline V gene has CDR1 DFQATT and CDR2 SNEGSKA (reference sequence). This CDR3 comprises 11 residues. In nucleotides, the CDR3 is TGCAGCGTATTCTACCGCAATGAGCAGTTCTTC. This codes for CSVFYRNEQFF.

The chain links TRBV7-3 to TRBJ2-7, with unresolved D. V gave up 5 bases and J gave up 0 bases, with 11 bases separating them. This CDR3 region has 14 residues. Germline V gene data show CDR1 as SGHTA and CDR2 as FQGTGA. Here the CDR3 DNA reads TGTGCCAGCAGCCCGGACGGAAGCTCCTACGAGCAGTACTTC. It specifies CASSPDGSSYEQYF. The full variable domain, completed using reference TRBV7-3 and TRBJ2-7, is GAGVSQTPSNKVTEKGKYVELRCDPISGHTALYWYRQSLGQGPEFLIYFQGTGAADDSGLPNDRFFAVRPEGSVSTLKIQRTERGDSAVYLCASSPDGSSYEQYFGPGTRLTVT.

V usage is TRBV5-6 and J usage is TRBJ2-7; perhaps D is TRBD1 or TRBD2 (6 bases each). The CDR3 contains 14 residues. V was shortened by 2 bases and J by 3 bases, with 12 bases between the two germline ends. Germline CDR1 reads SGHDT; CDR2 reads YYEEEE. The DNA for the CDR3 is TGTGCCAGCAGCTTAGTCGGGGGCGTCTACGAGCAGTACTTC. This translates into CASSLVGGVYEQYF.

V usage is TRBV7-4 and J usage is TRBJ2-2; D remains unclear. Germline CDR1 is SGHVT and CDR2 is SQSDAQ. This CDR3 is 14 amino acids long. V was clipped by 1 base and J by 6 bases, with 9 bases between them. The CDR3, as DNA: TGTGCCAGCAGCTTAGAGAGCCGCGCCGGGGAGCTGTTTTTT. As protein: CASSLESRAGELFF.

Concerning this clonotype: A much larger clone differs from this one at a single base, so this may be a read error. The V call is TRBV7-9, the J call TRBJ2-4, with 11 bases identical to TRBD1. Germline CDR1 reads SEHNR; CDR2 reads FQNEAQ (reference sequence). The CDR3 spans 16 residues. Trimming at V came to 5 bases and at J to 0 bases, leaving 3 bases not matched to a gene. The CDR3 loop reads CASSGGTGGAKNIQYF. CDR3 sequence (DNA): TGTGCCAGCAGCGGAGGGACAGGGGGAGCCAAAAACATTCAGTACTTC.

This clonotype was seen at least ten times. This chain connects TRBV9 to TRBJ2-1; D not resolved. Germline CDR1 and CDR2: SGDLS and YYNGEE. The CDR3 totals 14 residues. V was trimmed by 0 bases and J by 9 bases, leaving 13 bases between them. CDR3: CASSVGFLAGEQFF. CDR3 DNA: TGTGCCAGCAGCGTAGGATTTTTAGCAGGTGAGCAGTTCTTC.

The chain combines TRBV19 with TRBJ2-7; 9 bases align to TRBD1. With V trimmed by 8 bases and J by 4 bases, 6 bases remained unmatched. Germline loops: CDR1 LNHDA, CDR2 SQIVND (reference sequence). CDR3 length equals 13 residues. CDR3 residues: CASFRGQGYEQYF. The CDR3, as DNA: TGTGCCAGTTTTAGGGGACAGGGTTACGAGCAGTACTTC. Full variable domain (rest looked up from reference TRBV19 and TRBJ2-7): DGGITQSPKYLFRKEGQNVTLSCEQNLNHDAMYWYRQDPGQGLRLIYYSQIVNDFQKGDIAEGYSVSREKKESFPLTVTSAQKNPTAFYLCASFRGQGYEQYFGPGTRLTVT.

The chain uses TRBV2 and TRBJ1-5; D gene unclear. The CDR3 runs 14 residues. Germline V CDR1 and CDR2: SNHLY, FYNNEI. With 2 bases removed from V and 9 bases from J, the gap between germline ends came to 14 bases. CDR3 DNA sequence: TGTGCCAGCAGTGAATGGGCCAAAGCGACGCCCCAGCATTTT. Its protein product is CASSEWAKATPQHF.

This clonotype was recorded many times. The gene calls are TRBV24-1 and TRBJ2-1; 9 bases are shared with TRBD1. Germline CDR1 reads KGHDR; CDR2 reads SFDVKD. Trimming took 3 bases from V and 7 from J; bases not matched to a gene: 6. The CDR3 totals 15 residues. The CDR3 DNA follows: TGTGCCACCAGTGATAATTGGGACAGGGTAAATGAGCAGTTCTTC. Protein sequence: CATSDNWDRVNEQFF.

This clonotype was detected only a few times. The rearrangement uses TRBV12-3 or TRBV12-4 and TRBJ1-1; D might be TRBD1 (6 bases). Between the trimmed V and J ends, which lost 5 bases and 6 bases, there was a span of 10 bases. This CDR3 comprises 12 residues. This CDR3 is CASSRQVAEAFF. CDR3 DNA sequence: TGTGCCAGCAGTAGACAGGTTGCTGAAGCTTTCTTT.